This TCR beta chain originates from a study of T cell repertoires in cytomegalovirus infection. Study context: Through public TCR beta signatures, both CMV infection and matching HLA type were indicated. Study-level results: Pooled public TCR beta family frequency picked out CMV carriers with the relevant HLA.

This clonotype was detected many times. Its antigen remains unidentified. A single record per CDR3 protein comes from TCRdb applying MiXCR to the reads. Here the sample spans roughly 500,000 distinct CDR3 sequences, 15% to 20% being singletons. The ends were cut back, 6 bases at V and 3 bases at J, with 12 bases in the middle. The CDR3 loop spans 13 amino acids. Germline CDR1 reads MGHRA; CDR2 reads YSYEKL. The J gene is TRBJ2-7, the V gene TRBV4-1, with unresolved D. The sequence derives from a human donor in good health (CMV status not recorded). Some clones in this sample may be carry-over from other donors' samples. Sequencing input: CD8+ T cells from PBMCs. CDR3 protein: CASSRGSYYEQYF. CDR3 nucleotides: TGCGCCAGCAGTCGTGGATCCTACTACGAGCAGTACTTC.